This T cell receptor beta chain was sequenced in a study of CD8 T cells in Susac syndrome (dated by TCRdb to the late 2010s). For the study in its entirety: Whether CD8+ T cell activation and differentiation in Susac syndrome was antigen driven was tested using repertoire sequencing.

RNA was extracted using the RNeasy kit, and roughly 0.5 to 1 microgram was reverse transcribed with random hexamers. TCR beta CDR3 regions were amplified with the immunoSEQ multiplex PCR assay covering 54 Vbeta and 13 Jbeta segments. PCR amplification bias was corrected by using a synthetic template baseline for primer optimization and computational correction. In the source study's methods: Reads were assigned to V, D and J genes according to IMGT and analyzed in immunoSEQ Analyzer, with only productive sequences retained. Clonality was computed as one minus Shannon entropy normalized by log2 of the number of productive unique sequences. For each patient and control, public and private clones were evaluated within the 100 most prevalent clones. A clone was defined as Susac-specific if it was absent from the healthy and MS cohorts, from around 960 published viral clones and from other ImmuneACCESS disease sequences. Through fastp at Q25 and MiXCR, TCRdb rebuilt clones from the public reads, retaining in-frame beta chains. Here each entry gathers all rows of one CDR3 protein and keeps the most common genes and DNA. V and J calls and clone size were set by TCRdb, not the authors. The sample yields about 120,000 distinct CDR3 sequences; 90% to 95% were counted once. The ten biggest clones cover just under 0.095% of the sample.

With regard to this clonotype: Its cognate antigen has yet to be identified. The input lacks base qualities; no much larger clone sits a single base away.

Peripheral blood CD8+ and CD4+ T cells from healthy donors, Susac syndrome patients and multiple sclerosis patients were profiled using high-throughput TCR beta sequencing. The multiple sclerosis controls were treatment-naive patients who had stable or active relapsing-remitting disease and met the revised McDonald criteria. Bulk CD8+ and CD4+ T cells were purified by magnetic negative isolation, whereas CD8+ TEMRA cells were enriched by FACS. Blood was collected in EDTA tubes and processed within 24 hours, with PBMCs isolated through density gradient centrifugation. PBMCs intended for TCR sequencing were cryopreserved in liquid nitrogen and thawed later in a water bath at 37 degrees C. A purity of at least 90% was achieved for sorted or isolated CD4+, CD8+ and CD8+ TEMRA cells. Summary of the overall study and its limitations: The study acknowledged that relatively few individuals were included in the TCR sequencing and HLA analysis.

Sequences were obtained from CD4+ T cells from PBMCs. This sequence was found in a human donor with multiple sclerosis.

CDR3 loop: CASAVSTLNTGELFF. The sequenced DNA: TGTGCCAGCGCCGTATCCACTTTGAACACCGGGGAGCTGTTTTTT. The rearranged segments are TRBV3-1 and TRBJ2-2, with an unclear D gene assignment. The CDR1 and CDR2 encoded by the germline V gene (reference sequence) are LGHDT and YNNKEL. Spanning cysteine to phenylalanine, the CDR3 consists of 15 amino acids. Only the CDR3 DNA is retained, 45 bases long and in frame from the first base. The junction shows trimming of 8 bases on V and 1 base on J, plus 14 bases between the germline ends.